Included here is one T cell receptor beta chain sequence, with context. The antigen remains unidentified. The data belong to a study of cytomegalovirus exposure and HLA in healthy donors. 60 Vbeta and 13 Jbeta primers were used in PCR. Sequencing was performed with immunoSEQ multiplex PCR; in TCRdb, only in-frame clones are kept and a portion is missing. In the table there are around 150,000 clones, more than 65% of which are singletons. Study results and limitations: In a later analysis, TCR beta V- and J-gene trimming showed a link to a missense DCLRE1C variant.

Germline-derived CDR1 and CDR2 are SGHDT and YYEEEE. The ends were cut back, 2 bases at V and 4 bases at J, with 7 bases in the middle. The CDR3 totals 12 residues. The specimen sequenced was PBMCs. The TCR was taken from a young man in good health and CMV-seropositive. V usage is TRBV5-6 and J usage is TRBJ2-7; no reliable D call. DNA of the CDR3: TGTGCCAGCAGCTTATACACGTACGAGCAGTACTTC. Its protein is CASSLYTYEQYF.